The rows below give T cell receptor beta chains drawn from one sample of a study of identical twins. TCRdb re-analysed the 5' RACE reads in MiXCR, keeping a single row per CDR3 protein. The table has roughly 260,000 distinct CDR3 sequences, 6% to 8% seen once. The same data also contributed to another study, on yellow fever vaccine responses in identical twins.

The specimen was CD8+ T cells sorted from blood. The receptors shown here come from a woman younger than 30 in good health. CDR3s include the opening cysteine and the closing phenylalanine or tryptophan. Each record gives: J gene, D gene, V gene, clone size, CDR3 protein, CDR3 DNA. The D gene is left open where the match is weak. Only part of the rows carry a size: once, few, many, or a class if the clone is expanded.

J gene: TRBJ1-1
D gene: .
V gene: TRBV11-2
clone size: .
CDR3 protein: CASSLGGNMAFF
CDR3 DNA: TGTGCCAGCAGCTTAGGGGGGAACATGGCTTTCTTT

J gene: TRBJ2-3
D gene: .
V gene: TRBV2
clone size: .
CDR3 protein: CASSRGDSSHTDTQYF
CDR3 DNA: TGTGCCAGCAGCCGCGGGGACTCGTCCCACACAGATACGCAGTATTTT

J gene: TRBJ2-1
D gene: .
V gene: TRBV7-3
clone size: many
CDR3 protein: CASSQSLGGGNEQFF
CDR3 DNA: TGTGCCAGCAGCCAGAGTTTGGGGGGTGGGAATGAGCAGTTCTTC

J gene: TRBJ2-1
D gene: .
V gene: TRBV6-5
clone size: .
CDR3 protein: CASSYNRLYNEQFF
CDR3 DNA: TGTGCCAGCAGTTATAATCGACTATACAATGAGCAGTTCTTC

J gene: TRBJ2-1
D gene: TRBD1
V gene: TRBV5-1
clone size: few
CDR3 protein: CASTQVEGADNEQFF
CDR3 DNA: TGCGCCAGTACCCAGGTTGAGGGGGCTGACAATGAGCAGTTCTTC

J gene: TRBJ2-1
D gene: TRBD2
V gene: TRBV19
clone size: .
CDR3 protein: CASSRGLALVQFF
CDR3 DNA: TGTGCCAGTAGTAGGGGACTAGCTTTGGTTCAGTTCTTC

J gene: TRBJ1-5
D gene: TRBD1
V gene: TRBV29-1
clone size: .
CDR3 protein: CSVVQGAGQPQHF
CDR3 DNA: TGCAGCGTTGTTCAGGGGGCGGGTCAGCCCCAGCATTTT

J gene: TRBJ2-5
D gene: TRBD1
V gene: TRBV7-9
clone size: .
CDR3 protein: CASSGTLDRVETQYF
CDR3 DNA: TGTGCCAGCAGCGGCACCCTCGACAGGGTTGAGACCCAGTACTTC

J gene: TRBJ2-1
D gene: .
V gene: TRBV9
clone size: many
CDR3 protein: CASARGSYNEQFF
CDR3 DNA: TGTGCCTCCGCAAGGGGCTCCTACAATGAGCAGTTCTTC

J gene: TRBJ2-1
D gene: TRBD2
V gene: TRBV5-6
clone size: many
CDR3 protein: CASSLAGGIGNEQFF
CDR3 DNA: TGTGCCAGCAGCTTGGCGGGAGGCATCGGCAATGAGCAGTTCTTC

J gene: TRBJ2-7
D gene: .
V gene: TRBV12-3/TRBV12-4
clone size: few
CDR3 protein: CASSLVAGSYEQYF
CDR3 DNA: TGTGCCAGCAGTTTGGTAGCTGGCTCCTACGAGCAGTACTTC

J gene: TRBJ1-2
D gene: TRBD1
V gene: TRBV7-9
clone size: .
CDR3 protein: CASSWTGAGYTF
CDR3 DNA: TGTGCCAGCAGCTGGACAGGTGCTGGCTACACCTTC

J gene: TRBJ2-1
D gene: TRBD2
V gene: TRBV18
clone size: few
CDR3 protein: CASSQSLAGANNEQFF
CDR3 DNA: TGTGCCAGCTCGCAATCTCTAGCGGGGGCTAACAATGAGCAGTTCTTC

J gene: TRBJ2-1
D gene: .
V gene: TRBV20-1
clone size: .
CDR3 protein: CSAVGQTGNEQFF
CDR3 DNA: TGCAGTGCTGTGGGGCAGACCGGCAATGAGCAGTTCTTC

J gene: TRBJ1-4
D gene: .
V gene: TRBV7-6
clone size: few
CDR3 protein: CASSPLMSTNEKLFF
CDR3 DNA: TGTGCCAGCAGCCCTTTGATGTCAACTAATGAAAAACTGTTTTTT

J gene: TRBJ1-1
D gene: TRBD1
V gene: TRBV20-1
clone size: few
CDR3 protein: CSARVGQGVTEAFF
CDR3 DNA: TGCAGTGCCAGAGTGGGCCAGGGGGTCACTGAAGCTTTCTTT

J gene: TRBJ2-7
D gene: TRBD2
V gene: TRBV7-8
clone size: .
CDR3 protein: CASSLEIAGPYEQYF
CDR3 DNA: TGTGCCAGCAGCTTAGAGATAGCGGGACCCTACGAGCAGTACTTC

J gene: TRBJ1-6
D gene: TRBD1
V gene: TRBV7-9
clone size: .
CDR3 protein: CASSLVLTGGNSPLHF
CDR3 DNA: TGTGCCAGCAGCTTAGTTTTGACAGGGGGCAATTCACCCCTCCACTTT

J gene: TRBJ2-1
D gene: TRBD1
V gene: TRBV15
clone size: few
CDR3 protein: CATSKDDRGPYNEQFF
CDR3 DNA: TGTGCCACCAGCAAAGACGACAGGGGGCCTTACAATGAGCAGTTCTTC

J gene: TRBJ2-3
D gene: TRBD2
V gene: TRBV7-9
clone size: few
CDR3 protein: CASSSTSHATDTQYF
CDR3 DNA: TGTGCCAGCAGCTCGACTAGCCACGCGACAGATACGCAGTATTTT

J gene: TRBJ2-1
D gene: TRBD1
V gene: TRBV3-1
clone size: few
CDR3 protein: CASSPPGQGAYEQFF
CDR3 DNA: TGTGCCAGCAGTCCTCCGGGACAGGGAGCCTATGAGCAGTTCTTC

J gene: TRBJ2-3
D gene: .
V gene: TRBV6-4
clone size: many
CDR3 protein: CASSEAFTDTQYF
CDR3 DNA: TGTGCCAGCAGTGAGGCGTTCACAGATACGCAGTATTTT

J gene: TRBJ1-1
D gene: .
V gene: TRBV11-2
clone size: few
CDR3 protein: CASSSVGEAFF
CDR3 DNA: TGTGCCAGCAGCTCGGTTGGTGAAGCTTTCTTT

J gene: TRBJ2-3
D gene: TRBD2
V gene: TRBV3-1
clone size: many
CDR3 protein: CASSQEWTSGGTDTQYF
CDR3 DNA: TGTGCCAGCAGCCAAGAATGGACTAGCGGGGGCACAGATACGCAGTATTTT

J gene: TRBJ2-1
D gene: .
V gene: TRBV12-3/TRBV12-4
clone size: .
CDR3 protein: CASSYQTYNEQFF
CDR3 DNA: TGTGCCAGCAGCTACCAGACTTACAATGAGCAGTTCTTC

J gene: TRBJ2-3
D gene: .
V gene: TRBV20-1
clone size: .
CDR3 protein: CSARGPRWGDTDTQYF
CDR3 DNA: TGCAGTGCTAGAGGCCCCAGGTGGGGGGACACAGATACGCAGTATTTT

J gene: TRBJ1-2
D gene: .
V gene: TRBV27
clone size: .
CDR3 protein: CASSLRGYGYTF
CDR3 DNA: TGTGCCAGCAGTTTACGGGGCTATGGCTACACCTTC

J gene: TRBJ2-3
D gene: .
V gene: TRBV2
clone size: .
CDR3 protein: CASSESPSTDTQYF
CDR3 DNA: TGTGCCAGCAGTGAATCCCCTAGCACAGATACGCAGTATTTT

J gene: TRBJ1-2
D gene: TRBD1
V gene: TRBV28
clone size: .
CDR3 protein: CASSLPLTGGYGYTF
CDR3 DNA: TGTGCCAGCAGTTTACCCCTGACAGGGGGGTATGGCTACACCTTC

J gene: TRBJ2-1
D gene: .
V gene: TRBV20-1
clone size: .
CDR3 protein: CSAEARDNYNEQFF
CDR3 DNA: TGCAGTGCTGAAGCCCGGGACAATTACAATGAGCAGTTCTTC

J gene: TRBJ1-4
D gene: .
V gene: TRBV4-1
clone size: few
CDR3 protein: CASSQGWGKLFF
CDR3 DNA: TGCGCCAGCAGCCAAGGGTGGGGAAAACTGTTTTTT

J gene: TRBJ2-3
D gene: .
V gene: TRBV29-1
clone size: few
CDR3 protein: CSVLSTDTQYF
CDR3 DNA: TGCAGCGTTCTGAGCACAGATACGCAGTATTTT

J gene: TRBJ1-1
D gene: .
V gene: TRBV13
clone size: many
CDR3 protein: CASSLGRREAFF
CDR3 DNA: TGTGCCAGCAGCTTAGGGAGGCGGGAAGCTTTCTTT

J gene: TRBJ2-2
D gene: .
V gene: TRBV20-1
clone size: many
CDR3 protein: CSALSIEAANTGELFF
CDR3 DNA: TGCAGTGCCCTAAGCATCGAAGCGGCGAACACCGGGGAGCTGTTTTTT

J gene: TRBJ1-4
D gene: .
V gene: TRBV12-3/TRBV12-4
clone size: many
CDR3 protein: CASRNTAEKLFF
CDR3 DNA: TGTGCCAGCAGGAATACGGCTGAAAAACTGTTTTTT

J gene: TRBJ2-6
D gene: .
V gene: TRBV7-2
clone size: few
CDR3 protein: CASSMTGYSSGANVLTF
CDR3 DNA: TGTGCCAGCAGCATGACAGGTTATAGCTCTGGGGCCAACGTCCTGACTTTC

J gene: TRBJ1-4
D gene: .
V gene: TRBV29-1
clone size: few
CDR3 protein: CSALLQNNEKLFF
CDR3 DNA: TGCAGCGCCCTATTACAGAATAATGAAAAACTGTTTTTT

J gene: TRBJ2-5
D gene: .
V gene: TRBV21-1
clone size: few
CDR3 protein: CARTTSLTQETQYF
CDR3 DNA: TGTGCCAGAACCACTAGCTTAACCCAAGAGACCCAGTACTTC

J gene: TRBJ1-6
D gene: .
V gene: TRBV12-3/TRBV12-4
clone size: many
CDR3 protein: CASSITGRSPLHF
CDR3 DNA: TGTGCCAGCAGTATCACGGGGCGTTCACCCCTCCACTTT

J gene: TRBJ2-5
D gene: TRBD2
V gene: TRBV5-1
clone size: many
CDR3 protein: CASRRSGTLIETQYF
CDR3 DNA: TGCGCCAGCAGACGGAGCGGGACCCTAATAGAGACCCAGTACTTC

J gene: TRBJ2-1
D gene: .
V gene: TRBV6-5
clone size: many
CDR3 protein: CASSYTSRDNEQFF
CDR3 DNA: TGTGCCAGCAGTTACACTTCCCGAGACAATGAGCAGTTCTTC

J gene: TRBJ1-1
D gene: .
V gene: TRBV12-3/TRBV12-4
clone size: .
CDR3 protein: CASSYVRKVNTEAFF
CDR3 DNA: TGTGCCAGCAGTTATGTCCGGAAGGTGAACACTGAAGCTTTCTTT

J gene: TRBJ1-1
D gene: .
V gene: TRBV12-3/TRBV12-4
clone size: few
CDR3 protein: CASSSGAGYTEAFF
CDR3 DNA: TGTGCCAGCAGTTCAGGGGCGGGGTACACTGAAGCTTTCTTT

J gene: TRBJ1-2
D gene: .
V gene: TRBV9
clone size: .
CDR3 protein: CASSVASLEPAGDYGYTF
CDR3 DNA: TGTGCCAGCAGCGTAGCCTCCTTGGAACCCGCAGGGGACTATGGCTACACCTTC

J gene: TRBJ2-1
D gene: .
V gene: TRBV7-6
clone size: few
CDR3 protein: CASSLAIQGSYNEQFF
CDR3 DNA: TGTGCCAGCAGCTTAGCGATCCAAGGGTCCTACAATGAGCAGTTCTTC

J gene: TRBJ2-3
D gene: .
V gene: TRBV20-1
clone size: .
CDR3 protein: CSASTDTQYF
CDR3 DNA: TGCAGTGCCTCCACAGATACGCAGTATTTT

J gene: TRBJ1-1
D gene: TRBD1
V gene: TRBV20-1
clone size: many
CDR3 protein: CSARDPEQASGGTEAFF
CDR3 DNA: TGCAGTGCTAGAGATCCAGAGCAGGCGTCAGGGGGCACTGAAGCTTTCTTT